The rows below give T cell receptor beta chains drawn from one sample of a study of CD8 T cells in Susac syndrome. TCRdb used MiXCR to reprocess the immunoSEQ multiplex PCR reads, holding one entry per CDR3 protein. The sample yields hundreds of thousands of distinct CDR3 sequences, approximately 89% seen once. What was sequenced was CD8+ T cells from PBMCs. These receptor sequences come from a human donor with multiple sclerosis. CDR3s include the opening cysteine and the closing phenylalanine or tryptophan. The D gene is left open where the match is weak.

j_call: TRBJ2-1; v_call: TRBV3-1; d_call: -; cdr3_aa: CASSQEWGEPYNEQFF; cdr3_nt: TGTGCCAGCAGCCAAGAATGGGGGGAACCCTACAATGAGCAGTTCTTC
j_call: TRBJ1-1; v_call: TRBV3-1; d_call: -; cdr3_aa: CASSQDTESPNTEAFF; cdr3_nt: TGTGCCAGCAGCCAAGATACAGAATCCCCGAACACTGAAGCTTTCTTT
j_call: TRBJ2-3; v_call: TRBV6-5; d_call: TRBD2; cdr3_aa: CASSSDLAGGTAVGDTQYF; cdr3_nt: TGTGCCAGCAGTTCAGATTTAGCGGGAGGGACTGCAGTGGGAGATACGCAGTATTTT
j_call: TRBJ1-1; v_call: TRBV5-1; d_call: -; cdr3_aa: CATSTDPMNTEAFF; cdr3_nt: TGCGCCACCTCGACAGACCCCATGAACACTGAAGCTTTCTTT
j_call: TRBJ1-2; v_call: TRBV19; d_call: TRBD1; cdr3_aa: CASSITGQSPYYGYTF; cdr3_nt: TGTGCCAGTAGTATCACGGGACAGAGCCCCTATTATGGCTACACCTTC
j_call: TRBJ2-7; v_call: TRBV4-1; d_call: -; cdr3_aa: CASSQVAWYEQYF; cdr3_nt: TGCGCCAGCAGCCAAGTGGCGTGGTACGAGCAGTACTTC
j_call: TRBJ2-7; v_call: TRBV4-1; d_call: -; cdr3_aa: CASSQGRVHEQYF; cdr3_nt: TGCGCCAGCAGCCAAGGCCGGGTACACGAGCAGTACTTC
j_call: TRBJ2-7; v_call: TRBV30; d_call: -; cdr3_aa: CAWSGTVYEQYF; cdr3_nt: TGTGCCTGGAGTGGGACAGTCTACGAGCAGTACTTC
j_call: TRBJ1-1; v_call: TRBV3-1; d_call: -; cdr3_aa: CASSLSLSTEAFF; cdr3_nt: TGTGCCAGCAGCCTATCTCTGAGCACTGAAGCTTTCTTT
j_call: TRBJ1-1; v_call: TRBV12-3/TRBV12-4; d_call: -; cdr3_aa: CASSWQGTGTEAFF; cdr3_nt: TGTGCCAGCAGTTGGCAGGGTACGGGCACTGAAGCTTTCTTT
j_call: TRBJ1-3; v_call: TRBV6-6; d_call: -; cdr3_aa: CASSDLRVTAGNTIYF; cdr3_nt: TGTGCCAGCAGTGACTTAAGGGTGACGGCTGGAAACACCATATATTTT
j_call: TRBJ2-3; v_call: TRBV2; d_call: TRBD2; cdr3_aa: CATTGRRESGTDTQYF; cdr3_nt: TGTGCCACTACCGGAAGGCGGGAGTCGGGCACAGATACGCAGTATTTT
j_call: TRBJ2-2; v_call: TRBV6-2/TRBV6-3; d_call: -; cdr3_aa: CASSYWGNTGELFF; cdr3_nt: TGTGCCAGCAGTTACTGGGGGAACACCGGGGAGCTGTTTTTT